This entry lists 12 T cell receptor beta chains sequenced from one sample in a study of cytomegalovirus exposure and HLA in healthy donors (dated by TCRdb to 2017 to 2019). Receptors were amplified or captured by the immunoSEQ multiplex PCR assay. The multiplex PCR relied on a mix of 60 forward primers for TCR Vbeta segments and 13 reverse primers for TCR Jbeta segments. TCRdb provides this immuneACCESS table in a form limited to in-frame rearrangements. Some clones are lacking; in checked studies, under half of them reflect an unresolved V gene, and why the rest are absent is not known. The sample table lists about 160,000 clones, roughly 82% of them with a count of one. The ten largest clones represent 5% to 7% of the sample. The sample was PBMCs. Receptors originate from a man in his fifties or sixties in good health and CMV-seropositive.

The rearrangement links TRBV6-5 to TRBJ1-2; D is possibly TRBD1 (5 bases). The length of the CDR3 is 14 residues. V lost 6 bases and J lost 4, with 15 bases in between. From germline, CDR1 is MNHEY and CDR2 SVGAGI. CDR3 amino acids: CASSGRRGIYGYTF. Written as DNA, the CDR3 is TGTGCCAGCAGCGGACGGAGGGGCATCTATGGCTACACCTTC.

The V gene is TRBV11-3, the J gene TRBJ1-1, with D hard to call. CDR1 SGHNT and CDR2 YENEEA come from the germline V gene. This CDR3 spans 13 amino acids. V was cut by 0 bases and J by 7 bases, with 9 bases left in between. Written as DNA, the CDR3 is TGTGCCAGCAGCTTAGATTGGGCAGGTGAAGCTTTCTTT. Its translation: CASSLDWAGEAFF.

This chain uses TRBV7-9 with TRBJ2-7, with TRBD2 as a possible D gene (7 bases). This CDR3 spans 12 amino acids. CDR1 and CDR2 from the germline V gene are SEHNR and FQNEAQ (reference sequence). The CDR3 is CSSSFRGGEQYV. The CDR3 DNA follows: TGTTCCAGCAGCTTTAGGGGGGGCGAGCAGTACGTC.

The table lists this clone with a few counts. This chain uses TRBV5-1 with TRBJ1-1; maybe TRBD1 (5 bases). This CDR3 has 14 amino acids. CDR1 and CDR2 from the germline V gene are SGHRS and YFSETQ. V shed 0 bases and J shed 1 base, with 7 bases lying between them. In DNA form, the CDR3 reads TGCGCCAGCAGCTTGGTAGGGGAGAACACTGAAGCTTTCTTT. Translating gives CASSLVGENTEAFF.

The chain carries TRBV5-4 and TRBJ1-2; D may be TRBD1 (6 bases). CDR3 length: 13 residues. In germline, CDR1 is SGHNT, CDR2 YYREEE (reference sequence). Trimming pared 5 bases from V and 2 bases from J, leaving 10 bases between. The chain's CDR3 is CASRPQGNYGYTF. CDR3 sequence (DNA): TGTGCCAGCAGGCCCCAGGGGAACTATGGCTACACCTTC. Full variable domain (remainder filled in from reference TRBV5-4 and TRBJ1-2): ETGVTQSPTHLIKTRGQQVTLRCSSQSGHNTVSWYQQALGQGPQFIFQYYREEENGRGNFPPRFSGLQFPNYSSELNVNALELDDSALYLCASRPQGNYGYTFGSGTRLTVV.

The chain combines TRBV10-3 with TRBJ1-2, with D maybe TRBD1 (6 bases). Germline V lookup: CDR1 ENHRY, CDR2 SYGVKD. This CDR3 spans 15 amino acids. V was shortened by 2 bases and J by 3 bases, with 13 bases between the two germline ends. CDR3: CAISEGTPRDYGYTF. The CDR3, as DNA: TGTGCCATCAGTGAGGGGACACCTCGGGACTATGGCTACACCTTC.

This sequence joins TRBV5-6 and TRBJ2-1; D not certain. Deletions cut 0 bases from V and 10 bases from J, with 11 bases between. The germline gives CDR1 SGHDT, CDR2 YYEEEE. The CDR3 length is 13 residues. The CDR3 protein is CASSLGRLYEQFF. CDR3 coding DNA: TGTGCCAGCAGCTTGGGGCGGTTGTACGAGCAGTTCTTC.

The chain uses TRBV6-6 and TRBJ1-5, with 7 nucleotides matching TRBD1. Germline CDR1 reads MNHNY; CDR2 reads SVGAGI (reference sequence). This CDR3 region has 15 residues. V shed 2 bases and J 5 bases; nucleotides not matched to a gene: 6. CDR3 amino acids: CASSYEGARYQPQHF. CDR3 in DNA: TGTGCCAGCAGTTACGAGGGGGCGCGGTATCAGCCCCAGCATTTT.

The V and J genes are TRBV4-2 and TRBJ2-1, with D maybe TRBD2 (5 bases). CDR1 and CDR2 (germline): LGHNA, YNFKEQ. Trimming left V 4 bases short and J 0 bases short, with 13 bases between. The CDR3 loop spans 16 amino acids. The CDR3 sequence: CASSPRTGSSYNEQFF. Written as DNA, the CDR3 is TGTGCCAGCAGCCCCCGGACTGGGAGCTCCTACAATGAGCAGTTCTTC.

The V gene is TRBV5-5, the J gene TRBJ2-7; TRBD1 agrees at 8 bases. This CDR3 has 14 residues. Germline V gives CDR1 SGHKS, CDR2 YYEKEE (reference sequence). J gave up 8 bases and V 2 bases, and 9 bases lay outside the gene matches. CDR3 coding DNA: TGTGCCAGCAGCTTCCCCGTGGACAGGGAGCAGCAGTACTTC. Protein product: CASSFPVDREQQYF.

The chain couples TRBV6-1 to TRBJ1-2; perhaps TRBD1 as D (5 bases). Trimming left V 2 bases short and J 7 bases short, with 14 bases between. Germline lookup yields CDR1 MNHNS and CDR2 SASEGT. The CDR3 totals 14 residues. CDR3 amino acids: CASSESGTGGGYTF. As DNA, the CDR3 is TGTGCCAGCAGTGAATCCGGGACGGGGGGTGGCTACACCTTC.

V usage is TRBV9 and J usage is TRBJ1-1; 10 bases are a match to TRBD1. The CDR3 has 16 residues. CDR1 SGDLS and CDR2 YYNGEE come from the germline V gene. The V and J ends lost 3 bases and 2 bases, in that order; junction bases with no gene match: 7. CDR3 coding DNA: TGTGCCAGCAGCGCGGGGACAGGGGCCTTAAACACTGAAGCTTTCTTT. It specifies CASSAGTGALNTEAFF.